This TCR beta chain was identified during a study of CD8 T cells in ankylosing spondylitis. Study outcomes and limitations: Clones that were linked to disease were CD8+ and were relatively rare in peripheral blood. Seemingly characteristic of ankylosing spondylitis blood was a TCR beta motif consisting of roughly 8 highly homologous variants. Disease-linked clones were reportedly significantly enriched in matched ankylosing spondylitis synovial fluid.

TCRdb re-derived calls from the 5' RACE reads in MiXCR, one entry per CDR3 protein. This sample has 200,000 to 250,000 distinct CDR3 sequences; about 11% occur once, and the top ten carry over 20%. Worth noting for this clonotype: The antigen remains undetermined.

This receptor was taken from a male donor with ankylosing spondylitis or in good health (not recorded which). The material sequenced was blood, either unsorted or a sorted T cell fraction (not recorded which).

In DNA, the CDR3 is TGTGCCAGCAGTCGACTACAGGGCACCTCTGGGGCCAACGTCCTGACTTTC. Its translation: CASSRLQGTSGANVLTF. The chain uses TRBV27 and TRBJ2-6, with a possible D match to TRBD1 (6 bases). The CDR3 totals 17 residues. The germline V gene has CDR1 MNHEY and CDR2 SMNVEV (reference sequence). V lost 5 bases to trimming and J lost 0 bases, with 14 bases between them.